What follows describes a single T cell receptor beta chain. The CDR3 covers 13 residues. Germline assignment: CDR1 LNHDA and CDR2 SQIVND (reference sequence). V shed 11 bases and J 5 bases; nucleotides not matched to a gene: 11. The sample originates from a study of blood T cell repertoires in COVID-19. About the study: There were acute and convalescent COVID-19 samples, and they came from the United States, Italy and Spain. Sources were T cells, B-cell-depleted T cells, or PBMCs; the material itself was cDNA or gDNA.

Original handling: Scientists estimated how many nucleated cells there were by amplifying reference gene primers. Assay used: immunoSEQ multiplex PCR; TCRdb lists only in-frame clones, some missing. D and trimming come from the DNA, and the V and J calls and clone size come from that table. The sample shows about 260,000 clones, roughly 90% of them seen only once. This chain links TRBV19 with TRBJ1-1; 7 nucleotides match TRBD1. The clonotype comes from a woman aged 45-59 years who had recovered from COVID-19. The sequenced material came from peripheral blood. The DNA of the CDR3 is TGTGCCTCCTGTGACAGGGCGCTTACTGAAGCTTTCTTT. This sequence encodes CASCDRALTEAFF.